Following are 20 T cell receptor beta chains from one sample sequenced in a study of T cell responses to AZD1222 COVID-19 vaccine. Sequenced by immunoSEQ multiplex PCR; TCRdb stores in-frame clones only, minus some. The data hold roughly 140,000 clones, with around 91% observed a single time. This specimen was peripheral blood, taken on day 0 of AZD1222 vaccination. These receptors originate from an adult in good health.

The CDR3 sequence is CASSQDRGYPRYF. DNA of the CDR3: TGCGCCAGCAGCCAAGACAGGGGGTACCCTCGGTACTTC. This sequence joins TRBV4-3 and TRBJ2-7, with 7 bases fitting TRBD1. The germline gives CDR1 LGHNA, CDR2 YSLEER. The V segment lost 0 bases and the J segment 12 bases; nucleotides outside the gene matches: 8. There are 13 residues in the CDR3.

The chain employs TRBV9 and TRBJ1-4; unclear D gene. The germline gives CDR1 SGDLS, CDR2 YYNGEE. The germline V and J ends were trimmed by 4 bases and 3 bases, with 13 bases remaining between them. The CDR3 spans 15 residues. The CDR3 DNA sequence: TGTGCCAGCAGCCCCTCGGGAGCGGCTAATGAAAAACTGTTTTTT. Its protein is CASSPSGAANEKLFF.

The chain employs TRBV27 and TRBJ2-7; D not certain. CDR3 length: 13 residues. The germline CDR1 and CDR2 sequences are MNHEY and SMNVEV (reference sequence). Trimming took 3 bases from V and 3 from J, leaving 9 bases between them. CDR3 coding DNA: TGTGCCAGCAGTTTGGGAAGGGACTACGAGCAGTACTTC. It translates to CASSLGRDYEQYF.

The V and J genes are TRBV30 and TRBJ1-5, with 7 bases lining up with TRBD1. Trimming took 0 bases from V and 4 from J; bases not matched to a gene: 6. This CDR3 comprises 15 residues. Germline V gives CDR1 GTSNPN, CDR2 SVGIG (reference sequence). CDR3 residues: CAWSVLGGENQPQHF. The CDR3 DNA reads TGTGCCTGGAGTGTACTAGGGGGCGAGAATCAGCCCCAGCATTTT.

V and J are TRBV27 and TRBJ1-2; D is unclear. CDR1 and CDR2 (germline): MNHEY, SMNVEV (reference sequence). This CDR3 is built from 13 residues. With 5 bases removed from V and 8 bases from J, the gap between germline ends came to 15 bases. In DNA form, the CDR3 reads TGTGCCAGCAGTCGAGGCGGTTGGGAGGGCTACACCTTC. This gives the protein CASSRGGWEGYTF.

The CDR3 here is CASSLLMTGSYGYTF. The CDR3 DNA reads as TGTGCCAGCAGTTTATTGATGACAGGGTCTTATGGCTACACCTTC. The V and J genes are TRBV28 and TRBJ1-2; 7 positions match TRBD1. Per the germline V gene, CDR1 is MDHEN and CDR2 is SYDVKM. CDR3 size: 15 residues. J gave up 5 bases and V 1 base, and 7 bases lay outside the gene matches.

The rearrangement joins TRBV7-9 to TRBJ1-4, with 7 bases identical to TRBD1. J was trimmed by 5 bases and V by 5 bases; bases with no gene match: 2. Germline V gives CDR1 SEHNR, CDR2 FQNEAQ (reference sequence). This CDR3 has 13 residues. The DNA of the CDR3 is TGTGCCAGCAGCCCGACAGGGAATGAAAAACTGTTTTTT. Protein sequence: CASSPTGNEKLFF. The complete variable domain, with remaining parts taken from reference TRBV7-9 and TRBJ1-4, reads DTGVSQNPRHKITKRGQNVTFRCDPISEHNRLYWYRQTLGQGPEFLTYFQNEAQLEKSRLLSDRFSAERPKGSFSTLEIQRTEQGDSAMYLCASSPTGNEKLFFGSGTQLSVL.

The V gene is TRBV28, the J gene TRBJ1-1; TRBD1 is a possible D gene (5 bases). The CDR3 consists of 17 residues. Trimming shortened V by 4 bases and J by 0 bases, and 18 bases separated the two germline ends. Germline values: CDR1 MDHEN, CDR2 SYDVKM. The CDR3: CASSSHRQRLMNTEAFF. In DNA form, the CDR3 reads TGTGCCAGCAGTTCCCATCGACAGCGCCTTATGAACACTGAAGCTTTCTTT.

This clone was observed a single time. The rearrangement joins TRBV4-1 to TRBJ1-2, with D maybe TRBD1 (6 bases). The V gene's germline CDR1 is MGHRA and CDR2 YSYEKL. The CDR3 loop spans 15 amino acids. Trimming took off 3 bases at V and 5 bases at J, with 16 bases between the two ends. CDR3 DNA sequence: TGCGCCAGCAGCCAGCCCGGTGGGGGGGCGTATGGCTACACCTTC. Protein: CASSQPGGGAYGYTF.

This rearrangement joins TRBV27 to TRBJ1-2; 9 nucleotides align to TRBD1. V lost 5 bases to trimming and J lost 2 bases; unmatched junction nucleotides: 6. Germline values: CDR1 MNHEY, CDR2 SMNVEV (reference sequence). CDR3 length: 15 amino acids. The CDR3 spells CASSQPGQGNYGYTF. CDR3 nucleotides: TGTGCCAGCAGTCAGCCGGGACAGGGAAACTATGGCTACACCTTC.

The CDR3, as DNA: TGTGCCAGCAGTTACGGCATTTACGAGCAGTACTTC. Translating it yields CASSYGIYEQYF. The chain links TRBV6-5 to TRBJ2-7; D is uncertain. The CDR3 extends over 12 amino acids. Trimming took 2 bases from V and 4 from J, leaving 6 bases between them. CDR1 is MNHEY and CDR2 is SVGAGI in the germline V gene.

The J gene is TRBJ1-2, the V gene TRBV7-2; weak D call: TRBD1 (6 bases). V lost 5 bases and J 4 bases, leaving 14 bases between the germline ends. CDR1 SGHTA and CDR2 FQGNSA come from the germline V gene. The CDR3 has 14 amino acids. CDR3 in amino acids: CASSLIGGAYGYTF. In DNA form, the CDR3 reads TGTGCCAGCAGCCTCATCGGGGGGGCCTATGGCTACACCTTC. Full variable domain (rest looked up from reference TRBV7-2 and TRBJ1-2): GAGVSQSPSNKVTEKGKDVELRCDPISGHTALYWYRQSLGQGLEFLIYFQGNSAPDKSGLPSDRFSAERTGGSVSTLTIQRTQQEDSAVYLCASSLIGGAYGYTFGSGTRLTVV.

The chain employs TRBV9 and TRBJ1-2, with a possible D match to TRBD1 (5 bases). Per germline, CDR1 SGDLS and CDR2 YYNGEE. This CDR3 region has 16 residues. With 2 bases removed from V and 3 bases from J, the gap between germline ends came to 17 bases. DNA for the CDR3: TGTGCCAGCAGCGTGGGACTTAGACAGAACGACTATGGCTACACCTTC. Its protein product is CASSVGLRQNDYGYTF.

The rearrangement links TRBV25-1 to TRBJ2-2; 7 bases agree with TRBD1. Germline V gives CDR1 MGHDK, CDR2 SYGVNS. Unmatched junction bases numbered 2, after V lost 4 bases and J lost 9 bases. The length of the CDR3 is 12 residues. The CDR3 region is CASSATGRELFF. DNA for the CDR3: TGTGCCAGCAGTGCGACAGGGCGGGAGCTGTTTTTT.

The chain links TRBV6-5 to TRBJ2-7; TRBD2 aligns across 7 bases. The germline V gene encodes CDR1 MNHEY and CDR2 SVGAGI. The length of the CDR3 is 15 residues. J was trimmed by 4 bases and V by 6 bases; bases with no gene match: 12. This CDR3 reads CASRSMGGGQYEQYF. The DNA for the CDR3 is TGTGCCAGCAGATCCATGGGGGGAGGGCAATACGAGCAGTACTTC.

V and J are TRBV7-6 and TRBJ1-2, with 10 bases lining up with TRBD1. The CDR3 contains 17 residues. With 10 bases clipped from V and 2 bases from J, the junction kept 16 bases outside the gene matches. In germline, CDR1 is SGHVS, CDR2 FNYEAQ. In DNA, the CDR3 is TGTGCCATCAAACCGCAGCCGGGACAGGGGTCGAACTATGGCTACACCTTC. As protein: CAIKPQPGQGSNYGYTF.

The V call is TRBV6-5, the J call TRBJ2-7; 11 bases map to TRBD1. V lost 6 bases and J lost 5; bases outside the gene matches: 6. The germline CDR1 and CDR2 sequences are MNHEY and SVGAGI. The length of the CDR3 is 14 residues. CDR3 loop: CASRGTGGKNEQYF. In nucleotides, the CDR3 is TGTGCCAGCAGGGGGACAGGGGGGAAGAACGAGCAGTACTTC.

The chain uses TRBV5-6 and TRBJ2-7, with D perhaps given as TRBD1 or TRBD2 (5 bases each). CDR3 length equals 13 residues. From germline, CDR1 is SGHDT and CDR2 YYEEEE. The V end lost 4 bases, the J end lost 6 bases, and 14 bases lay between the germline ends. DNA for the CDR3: TGTGCCAGCAGCATCAAGCCAGGGACCGAGCAGTACTTC. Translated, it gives CASSIKPGTEQYF. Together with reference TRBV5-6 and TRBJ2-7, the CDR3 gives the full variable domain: DAGVTQSPTHLIKTRGQQVTLRCSPKSGHDTVSWYQQALGQGPQFIFQYYEEEERQRGNFPDRFSGHQFPNYSSELNVNALLLGDSALYLCASSIKPGTEQYFGPGTRLTVT.

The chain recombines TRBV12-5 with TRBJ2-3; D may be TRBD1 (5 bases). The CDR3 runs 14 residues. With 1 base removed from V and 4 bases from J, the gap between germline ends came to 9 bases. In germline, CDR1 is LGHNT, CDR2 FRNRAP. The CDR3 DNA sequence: TGTGCTAGTGGTTTGGGACAGTTGGCAGATACGCAGTATTTT. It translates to CASGLGQLADTQYF.

The DNA for the CDR3 is TGTGCCAGCAGCTTCCGAGGACGGCGGAACACTGAAGCTTTCTTT. Amino acid sequence: CASSFRGRRNTEAFF. V is TRBV7-9 and J is TRBJ1-1; no firm D call. Germline V gene sequence: CDR1 SEHNR, CDR2 FQNEAQ (reference sequence). This CDR3 contains 15 residues. V lost 3 bases to trimming and J lost 1 base, with 12 bases between them.